This TCR beta chain was identified in a study of T cells in localized non-small cell lung cancer. General study points: Tumor trailed uninvolved adjacent lung in T cell clonality, which peaked there. Owing to sequencing of a solitary tumor region, heterogeneity cannot be discounted. Longer overall survival was associated with a higher density of T cells in the blood. Appearances in adjacent lung were noted for a median 57 of the top 100 tumor clones.

A note on this clone: The antigen is not known.

The table came from immunoSEQ multiplex PCR; TCRdb's copy has only in-frame clones and leaves some out. The table includes 75,000 to 80,000 clones, more than 75% detected once. The V segment lost 4 bases and the J segment 8 bases; nucleotides outside the gene matches: 10. The CDR3 contains 15 residues. Germline V gives CDR1 SGHAT, CDR2 FQNNGV. V is TRBV11-2 and J is TRBJ1-2; 10 bases fit TRBD1. This specimen consisted of peripheral blood, obtained before any cancer treatment. This clonotype was obtained from a woman between 35 and 70 years old with stage I squamous cell lung carcinoma. CDR3 residues: CASSSYTGTGAGYTF. CDR3 DNA: TGTGCCAGCAGCTCGTATACCGGGACAGGGGCCGGCTACACCTTC.